The 26 T cell receptor beta chains below come from one sample, sequenced in a study of cytomegalovirus exposure and HLA in healthy donors. The study ran its PCR with 60 Vbeta and 13 Jbeta primers. TCRdb's copy holds only in-frame clones and misses some; the assay was immunoSEQ multiplex PCR. This sample has approximately 170,000 clones; over 65% occur once, and the top ten carry approximately 5%. The source material was PBMCs. The receptors were sampled from a man younger than 35 in good health and CMV-seropositive.

V and J are TRBV7-9 and TRBJ1-5; D not resolved. Germline assignment: CDR1 SEHNR and CDR2 FQNEAQ (reference sequence). V lost 5 bases to trimming and J lost 4 bases, with 9 bases between them. The CDR3 totals 13 residues. The CDR3 DNA is TGTGCCAGCAGCGGGGAGGGTAATCAGCCCCAGCATTTT. Translation gives CASSGEGNQPQHF.

Concerning this clone: Other DNA sequences from this sample encode an identical CDR3 as well. V and J are TRBV27 and TRBJ1-4; D is unclear. Trimming took off 0 bases at V and 3 bases at J, with 8 bases between the two ends. The CDR3 contains 15 residues. Germline CDR1 and CDR2: MNHEY and SMNVEV (reference sequence). The CDR3 nucleotides are TGTGCCAGCAGTTTATCTGGTCAGGCTAATGAAAAACTGTTTTTT. Protein: CASSLSGQANEKLFF.

This clone came up a few times. The V and J genes are TRBV7-2 and TRBJ2-2, with 11 bases lining up with TRBD1. The germline V gene encodes CDR1 SGHTA and CDR2 FQGNSA. The CDR3 has 16 residues. V was pared by 5 bases and J by 7 bases, with 9 bases of the junction left unmatched. The CDR3 nucleotides read TGTGCCAGCAGCACCAAGGACAGGGGGCTTGGCGGGGAGCTGTTTTTT. This sequence encodes CASSTKDRGLGGELFF.

This clone was counted a few times. Other DNA sequences in the sample encode the same CDR3. The chain uses TRBV6-1 and TRBJ1-6; D call uncertain. Trimming removed 1 base from V and 0 bases from J, with 10 bases in between. CDR3 size: 17 residues. Germline V gene lookup returns CDR1 MNHNS and CDR2 SASEGT. This CDR3 is CASSEVGGSSYNSPLHF. CDR3 in DNA: TGTGCCAGCAGTGAAGTAGGAGGGAGCTCCTATAATTCACCCCTCCACTTT.

The J gene is TRBJ2-6, the V gene TRBV10-3, with D maybe TRBD2 (5 bases). The CDR3 consists of 15 residues. Trimming left V 4 bases short and J 2 bases short, with 9 bases between. Per the germline V gene, CDR1 is ENHRY and CDR2 is SYGVKD. CDR3 residues: CAISASGTGANVLTF. CDR3 DNA sequence: TGTGCCATCAGTGCCTCGGGAACTGGGGCCAACGTCCTGACTTTC.

The chain links TRBV2 to TRBJ1-2; weak D call: TRBD1 (6 bases). Germline assignment: CDR1 SNHLY and CDR2 FYNNEI. V lost 6 bases to trimming and J lost 3 bases, with 20 bases between them. The CDR3 totals 16 residues. Here the CDR3 DNA reads TGTGCCAGCAGGGCGGGGGGCCCTACAACAGACTATGGCTACACCTTC. Its translation: CASRAGGPTTDYGYTF.

The rearrangement joins TRBV5-1 to TRBJ1-3, with D maybe TRBD1 (5 bases). Germline-derived CDR1 and CDR2 are SGHRS and YFSETQ. The CDR3 is made up of 17 amino acids. Trimming pared 3 bases from V and 1 base from J, leaving 17 bases between. This CDR3 is CASSSRQPGPSGNTIYF. The CDR3, as DNA: TGCGCCAGCAGCTCTCGACAGCCGGGCCCATCTGGAAACACCATATATTTT.

This clone appeared a single time. This chain uses TRBV10-3 with TRBJ1-6; the D is unclear. The CDR3 is 14 amino acids. Trimming removed 2 bases from V and 7 bases from J, with 9 bases in between. Germline CDR1 is ENHRY and CDR2 is SYGVKD. The CDR3, as DNA: TGTGCCATCAGTGAGGGCGGTGGGAATTCACCCCTCCACTTT. This gives the protein CAISEGGGNSPLHF.

This chain uses TRBV6-1 with TRBJ2-1; the D gene is possibly TRBD2 (5 bases). The V gene lost 6 bases and the J gene lost 10 bases, with 16 bases spanning the gap. The CDR3 is 13 amino acids. Germline CDR1 MNHNS, CDR2 SASEGT. The CDR3 region is CASRLTESGEQFF. The CDR3 DNA reads TGTGCCAGCAGGCTGACTGAGTCGGGGGAGCAGTTCTTC.

This clone was counted a few times. The chain has TRBV19 and TRBJ1-2, with D perhaps TRBD1 (6 bases). V was trimmed by 6 bases and J by 0 bases, leaving 8 bases between them. The CDR3 covers 13 residues. Germline V gene data show CDR1 as LNHDA and CDR2 as SQIVND (reference sequence). CDR3 bases: TGTGCCAGTAGCCAGGGGCCTAACTATGGCTACACCTTC. Residues: CASSQGPNYGYTF.

The chain links TRBV6-7 to TRBJ2-7; 11 positions match TRBD2. Being an ORF, TRBV6-7 has a function that is uncertain. The CDR3 extends over 17 amino acids. The ends lost 6 bases at V and 6 bases at J; junction bases unmatched: 16. The CDR3 region has the DNA TGTGCCAGCAGCCCCCTAGCGGGAGGATGGGGACTCTGCGAGCAGTACGTC. It yields the protein CASSPLAGGWGLCEQYV.

This clone has only a few counts. The rearrangement uses TRBV6-5 and TRBJ1-3, with TRBD1 matching over 9 bases. There are 14 residues in the CDR3. The germline CDR1 and CDR2 sequences are MNHEY and SVGAGI. V gave up 7 bases and J gave up 0 bases; unmatched junction bases: 1. In DNA, the CDR3 is TGTGCCAGCACGACAGGGGGCTCTGGAAACACCATATATTTT. It specifies CASTTGGSGNTIYF.

The rearrangement uses TRBV19 and TRBJ2-1, with 8 bases lining up with TRBD1. From germline, CDR1 is LNHDA and CDR2 SQIVND (reference sequence). The trim removed 3 bases at V and 6 bases at J, leaving 7 bases unmatched. The CDR3 runs 15 residues. The CDR3 reads CASSIAGGEGNEQFF. In nucleotides, the CDR3 is TGTGCCAGTAGTATTGCAGGGGGCGAAGGCAATGAGCAGTTCTTC.

This clone was seen more than once but under ten times. The rearrangement joins TRBV2 to TRBJ2-1; D ambiguous. Deletions cut 2 bases from V and 10 bases from J, with 9 bases between. This CDR3 has 12 residues. The germline CDR1 and CDR2 sequences are SNHLY and FYNNEI. CDR3: CASSESDTEQFF. The CDR3 nucleotides are TGTGCCAGCAGTGAAAGTGACACGGAGCAGTTCTTC.

The CDR3 here is CASSQVGNEQFF. The CDR3, as DNA: TGCGCCAGCAGCCAAGTCGGGAATGAGCAGTTCTTC. The chain carries TRBV4-1 and TRBJ2-1, with unresolved D. In germline, CDR1 is MGHRA, CDR2 YSYEKL. This CDR3 has 12 residues. V gave up 1 base and J gave up 7 bases, with 5 bases separating them.

This chain uses TRBV5-1 with TRBJ1-3; D is undetermined. Germline loops: CDR1 SGHRS, CDR2 YFSETQ. The CDR3 spans 15 residues. V was pared by 1 base and J by 3 bases, with 11 bases between. CDR3 region: CASSLSGVYGNTIYF. Here the CDR3 DNA reads TGCGCCAGCAGCTTGTCCGGGGTGTATGGAAACACCATATATTTT. Using reference TRBV5-1 and TRBJ1-3 for the parts outside the CDR3, the full variable domain is KAGVTQTPRYLIKTRGQQVTLSCSPISGHRSVSWYQQTPGQGLQFLFEYFSETQRNKGNFPGRFSGRQFSNSRSEMNVSTLELGDSALYLCASSLSGVYGNTIYFGEGSWLTVV.

V and J are TRBV11-2 and TRBJ2-6; 7 bases agree with TRBD1. CDR1 SGHAT and CDR2 FQNNGV come from the germline V gene. V lost 6 bases to trimming and J lost 0 bases; unmatched junction nucleotides: 5. This CDR3 has 16 residues. Here the CDR3 reads CASRLNRGSGANVLTF. In DNA form, the CDR3 reads TGTGCCAGCAGGCTGAACAGGGGCTCTGGGGCCAACGTCCTGACTTTC.

The chain combines TRBV7-2 with TRBJ1-2, with D tentatively TRBD1 (6 bases). The CDR3 is 14 amino acids. Germline V gives CDR1 SGHTA, CDR2 FQGNSA. Trimming took 3 bases from V and 4 from J, leaving 12 bases between them. CDR3 residues: CASSFAGTSYGYTF. The DNA of the CDR3 is TGTGCCAGCAGCTTCGCCGGGACATCCTATGGCTACACCTTC. Complete variable domain (other parts from reference TRBV7-2 and TRBJ1-2): GAGVSQSPSNKVTEKGKDVELRCDPISGHTALYWYRQSLGQGLEFLIYFQGNSAPDKSGLPSDRFSAERTGGSVSTLTIQRTQQEDSAVYLCASSFAGTSYGYTFGSGTRLTVV.

The V and J genes are TRBV11-3 and TRBJ1-1; D call uncertain. The CDR3 covers 15 residues. V lost 2 bases and J lost 1, with 11 bases in between. Germline loops: CDR1 SGHNT, CDR2 YENEEA. This CDR3 is CASSLLSRPNTEAFF. In DNA form, the CDR3 reads TGTGCCAGCAGCTTATTAAGCAGGCCGAACACTGAAGCTTTCTTT.

This clone was counted once. This sequence joins TRBV5-1 and TRBJ2-2, with TRBD2 identical over 8 bases. Per the germline V gene, CDR1 is SGHRS and CDR2 is YFSETQ. Losses at the gene ends were 4 bases for V and 2 bases for J; bases not matched to a gene: 10. This CDR3 has 17 amino acids. CDR3 DNA: TGCGCCAGCAGCCGGCTTAATCTAGCGGGCAACACCGGGGAGCTGTTTTTT. This codes for CASSRLNLAGNTGELFF.

This clone was recorded a few times. Different DNA sequences within this sample yield the same CDR3. The V call is TRBV7-9, the J call TRBJ2-2, with a weak D call TRBD2 (6 bases). The CDR3 extends over 16 amino acids. Germline V CDR1 and CDR2: SEHNR, FQNEAQ (reference sequence). Between the trimmed V and J ends, which lost 1 base and 0 bases, there was a span of 9 bases. As DNA, the CDR3 is TGTGCCAGCAGCTTAGTCGGCGGGACGAACACCGGGGAGCTGTTTTTT. Translated: CASSLVGGTNTGELFF.

The rearrangement joins TRBV27 to TRBJ2-3; a weak D match, TRBD2 (7 bases). V was pared by 5 bases and J by 5 bases, with 20 bases between. Germline CDR1 reads MNHEY; CDR2 reads SMNVEV (reference sequence). This CDR3 spans 16 amino acids. CDR3 residues: CASSPLTGGAGDTQYF. As DNA, the CDR3 is TGTGCCAGCAGTCCCCTTACGGGGGGCGCGGGAGATACGCAGTATTTT.

The chain uses TRBV4-1 and TRBJ2-1; 8 bases align to TRBD1. After removal of 2 bases from V and 0 bases from J, the junction contained 12 bases not matched to a gene. Germline CDR1 is MGHRA and CDR2 is YSYEKL. This CDR3 is built from 19 residues. The CDR3 nucleotides read TGCGCCAGCAGCCAACTTCAGGGGGCCGCGGGATCCTCCTACAATGAGCAGTTCTTC. Translation gives CASSQLQGAAGSSYNEQFF.

This clone showed up just a few times. The chain carries TRBV28 and TRBJ1-6, with D possibly TRBD1 on 6 matching bases. The CDR3 covers 15 residues. Germline CDR1 is MDHEN and CDR2 is SYDVKM. The ends were cut back, 5 bases at V and 6 bases at J, with 14 bases in the middle. The CDR3, as DNA: TGTGCCAGCAGTCTCCCGGACAGACTTAATTCACCCCTCCACTTT. This codes for CASSLPDRLNSPLHF.

This chain connects TRBV15 to TRBJ2-1; D might be TRBD1 (6 bases). Germline-derived CDR1 and CDR2 are LNHNV and YYDKDF (reference sequence). This CDR3 has 14 residues. V was cut by 0 bases and J by 7 bases, with 10 bases left in between. The CDR3, as DNA: TGTGCCACCAGCAGAGATCGAAGGGGGAATGAGCAGTTCTTC. Encoded protein: CATSRDRRGNEQFF.

The genes are TRBV27 and TRBJ2-2; 7 bases agree with TRBD1. The CDR3 runs to 16 residues. The trim removed 4 bases at V and 5 bases at J, leaving 10 bases unmatched. CDR1 MNHEY and CDR2 SMNVEV come from the germline V gene (reference sequence). CDR3 residues: CASSSRLNRGTGELFF. The CDR3 region has the DNA TGTGCCAGCAGTTCGAGGCTGAACAGGGGTACCGGGGAGCTGTTTTTT.